This T cell receptor beta chain was sequenced for a study of tumor-infiltrating lymphocytes in primary liver carcinoma (TCRdb year 2017). In terms of the full investigation: Between November 2015 and March 2016, roughly five patients in China with histopathologically diagnosed primary liver carcinoma had their tumors surgically resected. A total of 35 or so specimens from 5 patients went through TCRbeta repertoire sequencing, namely 25 tumor regions, 5 adjacent noncancerous liver tissues and 5 peripheral blood samples. The five patients had tumors of stage T1-T3 N0M0, with maximum diameters ranging from roughly 4.2 to 11 cm. High reproducibility was observed for the technical replicate repertoires, with mean shared-clone rates roughly 0.87 and correlation coefficients above 0.95. For each liver tumor, the study sampled five regions along with adjacent normal tissue and blood, and applied TCRbeta repertoire sequencing, expression microarrays and whole-exome sequencing. The five patients, three men and two women aged 30 to 69 years, had hepatocellular carcinoma (four) or combined HCC and intrahepatic cholangiocarcinoma (one). Samples yielded roughly 3.65 to 7.5 million productive TCRbeta reads; read depth did not differ significantly between tissue types. Broad study findings and their caveats: Pairs of tumor regions showed greater repertoire overlap (mean around 36%) than tumor-adjacent pairs (17%) or tumor-blood pairs (approximately 15%), which is consistent with antigen-driven expansion. Only 4 or 5 patients were included in the study, and the authors note that the findings should be validated in a larger study. Only the TCR beta chain was sequenced, which likely underestimates true repertoire diversity because unpaired alpha chains were not captured. Bulk unsorted samples precluded comparing CD4+ and CD8+ T cell repertoires. The top 250 clones accounted for a significantly greater share of the repertoire in tumors than in blood (p = 0.039).

Ten or more counts support this clonotype. No cognate antigen has been identified for it. No much larger clonotype is one base removed from it; base qualities were not supplied. Starting from approximately 0.5 ug total RNA, TCRbeta-specific cDNA was produced by reverse transcription with a constant-region primer and ProtoScript II reverse transcriptase. The TCRbeta libraries were prepared through three rounds of nested multiplex PCR following a slightly modified ARM-PCR procedure. Each of the first two PCR rounds ran for roughly 9 cycles using multiplex TRBV1-TRBV30 forward primers together with a Cbeta reverse primer. Sample barcodes and Illumina adapters were added in a final 25-cycle PCR with Deep VentR polymerase. Before sequencing, amplicons of 200-500 bp were purified from gel using a QIAquick gel extraction kit. The TCRbeta amplicons were sequenced with 250-bp paired-end reads on an Illumina HiSeq 2500. The authors' pipeline ran thus. Reads were quality-trimmed with Trimmomatic v0.33, and paired reads were merged with FLASH v1.2.11 to recover full CDR3 sequences. V, D and J germline segments were assigned to the rearranged TCRbeta sequences using MiGEC v1.2.1b. Clonotype statistics and Shannon-Wiener diversity indices were calculated with VDJtools v1.0.0. Except for diversity analysis, only the 250 most abundant clonotypes of each sample were used in subsequent analyses to reduce sampling bias. TCRdb passed the public sequencing reads through fastp at Q25 and MiXCR, retaining productive beta sequences. Entries are consolidated by CDR3 protein sequence, retaining the most common genes and DNA. TCRdb, not the authors, supplied the V and J calls. This sample lists about 330,000 distinct CDR3 sequences; 65% were detected once. The ten largest account for 6.5% of the sample.

Blood RNA was extracted from unsorted whole blood with TRIzol reagent; germline DNA came from the DNeasy Blood & Tissue kit. Patients had chronic HBV infection and were treatment-naive at sampling. Before surgery, roughly 4 milliliters of peripheral blood were collected into K2EDTA tubes. V is shortened by 0 bases, J by 7 bases, and the region joining them spans 6 bases. The CDR3, from cysteine to phenylalanine, totals 13 residues. CDR3 DNA is the only sequence kept; it has 39 bases, read in frame from the first base. The germline V gene specifies MGHRA as CDR1 and YSYEKL as CDR2. This sequence was found in a man aged 40-49 years with primary liver carcinoma and hepatitis B virus infection. Sequenced: peripheral blood. The sequence joins TRBV4-1 to TRBJ2-2, with the D gene too uncertain to name. The base sequence is TGCGCCAGCAGCCAAGATACCGTCGGGGAGCTGTTTTTT. The encoded protein is CASSQDTVGELFF.